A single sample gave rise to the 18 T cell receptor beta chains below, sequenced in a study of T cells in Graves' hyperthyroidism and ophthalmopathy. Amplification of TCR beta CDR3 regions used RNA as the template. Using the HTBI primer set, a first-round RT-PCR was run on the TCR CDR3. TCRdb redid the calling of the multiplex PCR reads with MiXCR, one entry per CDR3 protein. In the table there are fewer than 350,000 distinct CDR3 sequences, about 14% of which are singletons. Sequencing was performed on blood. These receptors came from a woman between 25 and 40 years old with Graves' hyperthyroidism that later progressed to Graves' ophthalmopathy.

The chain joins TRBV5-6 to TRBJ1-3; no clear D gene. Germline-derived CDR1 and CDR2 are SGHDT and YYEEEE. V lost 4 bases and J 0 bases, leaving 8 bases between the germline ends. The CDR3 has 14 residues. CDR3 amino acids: CASSHSASGNTIYF. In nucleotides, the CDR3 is TGTGCCAGCAGCCACAGTGCCTCTGGAAACACCATATATTTT. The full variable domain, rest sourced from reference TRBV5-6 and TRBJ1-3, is DAGVTQSPTHLIKTRGQQVTLRCSPKSGHDTVSWYQQALGQGPQFIFQYYEEEERQRGNFPDRFSGHQFPNYSSELNVNALLLGDSALYLCASSHSASGNTIYFGEGSWLTVV.

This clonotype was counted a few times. The CDR3 DNA sequence: TGTGCCAGTAGTATTGGGCGGGAGCCGACCCAGTACTTC. Amino acids: CASSIGREPTQYF. This chain connects TRBV19 to TRBJ2-5, with 7 bases identical to TRBD2. There are 13 residues in the CDR3. From germline, CDR1 is LNHDA and CDR2 SQIVND (reference sequence). Trimming at V came to 3 bases and at J to 7 bases, leaving 5 bases not matched to a gene.

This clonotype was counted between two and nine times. CDR3 bases: TGTGCCAGCGGGGGGGGGGTGGCTAGCACAGATACGCAGTATTTT. Its translation: CASGGGVASTDTQYF. This chain connects TRBV25-1 to TRBJ2-3; 7 nucleotides match TRBD2. V shed 8 bases, J shed 0 bases, and the junction held 8 bases outside the gene matches. This CDR3 is built from 15 residues. Germline CDR1 is MGHDK and CDR2 is SYGVNS.

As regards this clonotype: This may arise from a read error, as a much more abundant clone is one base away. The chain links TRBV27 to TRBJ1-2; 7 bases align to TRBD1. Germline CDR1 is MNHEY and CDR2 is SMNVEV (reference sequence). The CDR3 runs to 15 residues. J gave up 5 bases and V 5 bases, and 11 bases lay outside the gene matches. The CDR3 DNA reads TGTGCCAGCAGTGATTCTGCGGCAGGGGGGTATGGCTACACCTTC. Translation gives CASSDSAAGGYGYTF.

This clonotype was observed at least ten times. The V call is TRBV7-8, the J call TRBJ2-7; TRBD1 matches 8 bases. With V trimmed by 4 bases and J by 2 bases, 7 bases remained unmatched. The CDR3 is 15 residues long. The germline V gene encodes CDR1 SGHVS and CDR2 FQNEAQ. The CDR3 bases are TGTGCCAGCAGCTCCAAGACAGGGGCCCCCTACGAGCAGTACTTC. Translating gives CASSSKTGAPYEQYF.

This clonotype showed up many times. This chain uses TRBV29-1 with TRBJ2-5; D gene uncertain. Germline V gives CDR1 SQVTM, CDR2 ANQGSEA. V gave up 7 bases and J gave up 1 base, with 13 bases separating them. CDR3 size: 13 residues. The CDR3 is CSALKTFQETQYF. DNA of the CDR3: TGCAGCGCCCTTAAGACTTTCCAAGAGACCCAGTACTTC. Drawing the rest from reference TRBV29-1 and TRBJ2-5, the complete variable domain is SAVISQKPSRDICQRGTSLTIQCQVDSQVTMMFWYRQQPGQSLTLIATANQGSEATYESGFVIDKFPISRPNLTFSTLTVSNMSPEDSSIYLCSALKTFQETQYFGPGTRLLVL.

This chain's CDR3 is CASRVQGTGPYNEQFF. The CDR3 region has the DNA TGTGCCAGCAGGGTACAGGGTACGGGCCCGTACAATGAGCAGTTCTTC. The chain couples TRBV25-1 to TRBJ2-1; TRBD1 might be the D (6 bases). Germline V gene lookup returns CDR1 MGHDK and CDR2 SYGVNS. Trimming left V 6 bases short and J 4 bases short, with 19 bases between. This CDR3 comprises 16 residues. Using reference TRBV25-1 and TRBJ2-1 for the parts outside the CDR3, the full variable domain is EADIYQTPRYLVIGTGKKITLECSQTMGHDKMYWYQQDPGMELHLIHYSYGVNSTEKGDLSSESTVSRIRTEHFPLTLESARPSHTSQYLCASRVQGTGPYNEQFFGPGTRLTVL.

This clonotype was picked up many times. CDR3 bases: TGTGCCAGCAGTGAAAGCGCCTACTCTCGGGACACCATATATTTT. Translation: CASSESAYSRDTIYF. The chain joins TRBV6-1 to TRBJ1-3; D not certain. The germline gives CDR1 MNHNS, CDR2 SASEGT. The CDR3 has 15 residues. The V and J ends lost 2 bases and 8 bases respectively, with 16 bases between them.

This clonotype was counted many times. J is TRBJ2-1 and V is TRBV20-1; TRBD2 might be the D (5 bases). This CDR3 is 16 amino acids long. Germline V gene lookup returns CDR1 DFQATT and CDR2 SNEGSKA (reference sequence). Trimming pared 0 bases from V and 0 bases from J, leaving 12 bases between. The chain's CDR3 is CSARDLTGSSYNEQFF. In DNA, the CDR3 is TGCAGTGCTAGAGATCTAACGGGGAGCTCCTACAATGAGCAGTTCTTC.

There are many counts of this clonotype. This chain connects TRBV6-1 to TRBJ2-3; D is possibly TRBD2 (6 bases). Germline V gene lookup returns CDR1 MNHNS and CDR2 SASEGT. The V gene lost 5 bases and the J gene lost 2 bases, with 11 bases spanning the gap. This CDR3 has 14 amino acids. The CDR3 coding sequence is TGTGCCAGCAGTTTCGGAGGGCCCACAGATACGCAGTATTTT. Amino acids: CASSFGGPTDTQYF.

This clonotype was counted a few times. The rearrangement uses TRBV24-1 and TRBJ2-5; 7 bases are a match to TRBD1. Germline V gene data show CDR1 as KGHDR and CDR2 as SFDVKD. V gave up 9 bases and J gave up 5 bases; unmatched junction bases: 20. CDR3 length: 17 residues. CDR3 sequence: CATPIRQGTQFMETQYF. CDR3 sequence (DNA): TGTGCCACCCCCATCCGACAGGGTACCCAATTTATGGAGACCCAGTACTTC.

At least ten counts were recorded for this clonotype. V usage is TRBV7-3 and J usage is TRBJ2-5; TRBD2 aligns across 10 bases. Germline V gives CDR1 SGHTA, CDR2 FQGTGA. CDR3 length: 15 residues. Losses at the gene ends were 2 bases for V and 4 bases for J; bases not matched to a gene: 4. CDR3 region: CASSLLAGERETQYF. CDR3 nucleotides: TGTGCCAGCAGCTTACTAGCGGGAGAAAGAGAGACCCAGTACTTC.

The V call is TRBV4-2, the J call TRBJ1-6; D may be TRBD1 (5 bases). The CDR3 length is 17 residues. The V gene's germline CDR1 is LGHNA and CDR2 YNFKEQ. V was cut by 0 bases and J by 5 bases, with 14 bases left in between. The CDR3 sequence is CASSQDLKGRNNSPLHF. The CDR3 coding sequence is TGTGCCAGCAGCCAAGATTTGAAGGGACGTAATAATTCACCCCTCCACTTT.

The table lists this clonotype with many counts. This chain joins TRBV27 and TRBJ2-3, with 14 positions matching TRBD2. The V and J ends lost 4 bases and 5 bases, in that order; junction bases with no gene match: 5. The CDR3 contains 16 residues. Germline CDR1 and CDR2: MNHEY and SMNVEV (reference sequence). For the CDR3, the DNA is TGTGCCAGCAGTTCGGGACTAGCGGGAGAGATAGATACGCAGTATTTT. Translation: CASSSGLAGEIDTQYF.

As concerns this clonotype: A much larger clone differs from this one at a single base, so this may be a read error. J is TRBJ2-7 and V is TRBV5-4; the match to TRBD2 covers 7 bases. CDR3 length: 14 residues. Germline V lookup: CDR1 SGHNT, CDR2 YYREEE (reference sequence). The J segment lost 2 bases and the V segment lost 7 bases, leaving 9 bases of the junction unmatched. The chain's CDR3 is CASSPGTTTYEQYF. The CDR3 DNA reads TGTGCCAGCTCACCAGGGACTACTACCTACGAGCAGTACTTC.

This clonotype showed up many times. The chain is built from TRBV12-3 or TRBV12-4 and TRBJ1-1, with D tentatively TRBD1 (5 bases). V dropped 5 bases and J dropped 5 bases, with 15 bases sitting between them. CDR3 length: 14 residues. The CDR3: CASSPGRRRTEAFF. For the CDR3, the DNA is TGTGCCAGCAGTCCGGGACGGCGAAGGACTGAAGCTTTCTTT.

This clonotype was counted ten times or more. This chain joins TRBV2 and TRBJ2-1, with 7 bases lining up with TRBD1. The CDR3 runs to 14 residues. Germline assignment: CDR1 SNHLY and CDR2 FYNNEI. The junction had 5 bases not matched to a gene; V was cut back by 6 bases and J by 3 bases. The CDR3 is CASSRGYLYNEQFF. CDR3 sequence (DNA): TGTGCCAGCAGCAGGGGGTACCTCTACAATGAGCAGTTCTTC.

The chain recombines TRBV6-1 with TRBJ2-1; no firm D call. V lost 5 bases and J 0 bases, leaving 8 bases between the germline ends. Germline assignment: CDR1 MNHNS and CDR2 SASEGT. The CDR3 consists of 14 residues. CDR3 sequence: CASSPGYSYNEQFF. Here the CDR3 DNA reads TGTGCCAGCAGTCCGGGCTACTCCTACAATGAGCAGTTCTTC.